This T cell receptor beta chain was found in a study of regulatory T cells in long-lasting Graves disease. The V gene's germline CDR1 is LGHDT and CDR2 YNNKEL (reference sequence). V lost 4 bases, J lost 0 bases, and 15 bases lay in between. The CDR3 is 16 amino acids. This clonotype occurred many times. Building the TCR beta libraries relied on iRepertoire HTBI primers, and CDR3 regions underwent Arm-PCR. Original analysis: Across all samples, roughly 62 TRBV segments and 11 to 15 TRBJ segments were identified. TCRdb fed the multiplex PCR reads into MiXCR, producing one record per CDR3 protein. These V and J calls are TCRdb output, not the study's own analysis. The table includes hundreds of thousands of distinct CDR3 sequences, 15% to 20% detected once. The time point was: newly diagnosed GD, antithyroid drugs for less than 3 months. PBMCs were the source of the RNA used for TCR sequencing. These same records also appear under a second study, on T cells in Graves' hyperthyroidism and ophthalmopathy. Per that study: Together with thyroid ultrasound, orbital computed tomography, serum thyroxine and TRAb, clinical symptoms were used for diagnoses.

The TCR originated in a woman aged 35-65 years with Graves disease. Sequencing was performed on peripheral blood mononuclear cells (PBMCs), taken at new diagnosis, from a patient treated with antithyroid drugs. The J gene is TRBJ1-1, the V gene TRBV3-1, with D possibly TRBD1 on 5 matching bases. The DNA of the CDR3 is TGTGCCAGCAGCCTTCGGGGGGGAGCCATGAACACTGAAGCTTTCTTT. As protein: CASSLRGGAMNTEAFF.